This TCR beta chain originates from a study of T cell repertoires in cytomegalovirus infection. A single record per CDR3 protein comes from TCRdb applying MiXCR to the reads. The sample records approximately 180,000 distinct CDR3 sequences, less than 9.5% being singletons. The CDR3 loop spans 11 amino acids. Germline V gene lookup returns CDR1 SGHDT and CDR2 YYEEEE. V lost 2 bases and J lost 7, with 5 bases in between. This clonotype was detected many times. The sequencing input was PBMCs. The chain carries TRBV5-6 and TRBJ2-3; D unresolved. The sequence came from a human donor in good health (CMV status not recorded). Some clones in this sample may be carry-over from other donors' samples. The CDR3 loop is CASSLENTQYF. The CDR3 DNA is TGTGCCAGCAGCTTAGAAAATACGCAGTATTTT. Variable domain in full (rest from reference TRBV5-6 and TRBJ2-3): DAGVTQSPTHLIKTRGQQVTLRCSPKSGHDTVSWYQQALGQGPQFIFQYYEEEERQRGNFPDRFSGHQFPNYSSELNVNALLLGDSALYLCASSLENTQYFGPGTRLTVL.